A single T cell receptor (beta chain) is shown here with its context. Its specificity is not known. Both 60 Vbeta primers and 13 Jbeta primers went into the PCR. The data were produced by immunoSEQ multiplex PCR, yet TCRdb's version contains in-frame clones alone and is incomplete. The sample carries about 83,000 clones, about four fifths recorded once. This sample stems from a study of cytomegalovirus exposure and HLA in healthy donors. The study's findings and limits: Earlier analysis yielded a pattern in which most TCR beta V segments were productive about 90% or about 30% of the time. Another analysis was done later, and it associated 16,951 TCR beta sequences with HLA alleles at 0.05 false discovery rate.

The CDR3 totals 14 residues. Per the germline V gene, CDR1 is SGHNT and CDR2 is YYREEE (reference sequence). The trim removed 4 bases at V and 6 bases at J, leaving 5 bases unmatched. The rearrangement uses TRBV5-4 and TRBJ2-1; 9 nucleotides agree with TRBD2. This sequence originates from a woman aged 30 to 39 in good health and CMV-seronegative. The specimen was PBMCs. The chain's CDR3 is CASSPRLAANEQFF. The CDR3 bases are TGTGCCAGCAGCCCAAGACTAGCGGCCAATGAGCAGTTCTTC.